This T cell receptor beta chain was recorded in a study of Ad26.COV2.S vaccination and SARS-CoV-2 variants. General study results and limits: Analytic work on TCR breadth and depth might have understated the full extent of total T cell responses. Reportedly, after vaccination the spike-specific CD8+ and CD4+ T cell responses displayed substantial breadth. Vaccine recipients showed a spike-specific TCR breadth that was higher than in placebo recipients.

Assay: immunoSEQ multiplex PCR; the TCRdb copy retains only in-frame clones and omits some. Here the sample spans around 100,000 clones, less than 85% being singletons. Trimming stripped 0 bases from V and 9 bases from J, with 9 bases between. The CDR3 is 13 amino acids. Germline CDR1 SEHNR, CDR2 FQNEAQ (reference sequence). In this sample, this clone turned up once. Its antigen is not known. The gene calls are TRBV7-9 and TRBJ2-1; a possible D gene is TRBD1 (5 bases). The receptor was derived from a human donor who had recovered from COVID-19. Sequenced here: peripheral blood, sampled after recovery from COVID-19. The DNA for the CDR3 is TGTGCCAGCAGCTTAGCGCAGGGCAGTGAGCAGTTCTTC. The encoded protein is CASSLAQGSEQFF. Full variable domain (remainder filled in from reference TRBV7-9 and TRBJ2-1): DTGVSQNPRHKITKRGQNVTFRCDPISEHNRLYWYRQTLGQGPEFLTYFQNEAQLEKSRLLSDRFSAERPKGSFSTLEIQRTEQGDSAMYLCASSLAQGSEQFFGPGTRLTVL.